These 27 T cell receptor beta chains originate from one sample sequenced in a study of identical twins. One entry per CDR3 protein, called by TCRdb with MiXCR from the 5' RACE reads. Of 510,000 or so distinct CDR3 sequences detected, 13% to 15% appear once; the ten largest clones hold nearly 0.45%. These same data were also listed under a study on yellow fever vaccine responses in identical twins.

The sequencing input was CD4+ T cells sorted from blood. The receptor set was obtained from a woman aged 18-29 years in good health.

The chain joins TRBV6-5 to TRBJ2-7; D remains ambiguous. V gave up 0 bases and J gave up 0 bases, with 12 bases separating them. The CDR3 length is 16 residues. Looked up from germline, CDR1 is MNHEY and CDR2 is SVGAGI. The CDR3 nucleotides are TGTGCCAGCAGTTACTCCTCAGGTGTGAGCTCCTACGAGCAGTACTTC. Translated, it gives CASSYSSGVSSYEQYF.

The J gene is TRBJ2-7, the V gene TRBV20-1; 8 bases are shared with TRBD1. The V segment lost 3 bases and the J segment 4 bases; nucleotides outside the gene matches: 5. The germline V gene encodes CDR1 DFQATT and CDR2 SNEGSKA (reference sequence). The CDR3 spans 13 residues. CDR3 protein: CSARMGQDYEQYF. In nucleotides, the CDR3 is TGCAGTGCTAGGATGGGACAGGATTACGAGCAGTACTTC.

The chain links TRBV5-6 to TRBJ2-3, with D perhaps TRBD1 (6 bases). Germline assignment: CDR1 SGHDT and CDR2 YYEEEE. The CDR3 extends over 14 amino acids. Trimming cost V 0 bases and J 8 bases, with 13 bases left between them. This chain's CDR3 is CASSLGLQGSTQYF. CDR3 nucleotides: TGTGCCAGCAGCTTGGGGCTACAGGGCAGTACGCAGTATTTT.

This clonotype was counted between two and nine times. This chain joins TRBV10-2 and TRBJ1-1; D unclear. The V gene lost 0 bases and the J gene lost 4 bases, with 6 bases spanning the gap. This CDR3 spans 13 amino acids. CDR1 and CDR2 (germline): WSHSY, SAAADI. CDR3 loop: CASSESTRTEAFF. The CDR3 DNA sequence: TGCGCCAGCAGTGAGTCGACCCGCACTGAAGCTTTCTTT.

The CDR3 DNA is TGCAGCGTTGAAATTGGCCTACGAGCGGGGGAGCAGTACTTC. Translated: CSVEIGLRAGEQYF. The chain joins TRBV29-1 to TRBJ2-7; 7 nucleotides line up with TRBD2. The J segment lost 7 bases and the V segment lost 2 bases, leaving 11 bases of the junction unmatched. Germline CDR1 reads SQVTM; CDR2 reads ANQGSEA. CDR3 size: 14 residues.

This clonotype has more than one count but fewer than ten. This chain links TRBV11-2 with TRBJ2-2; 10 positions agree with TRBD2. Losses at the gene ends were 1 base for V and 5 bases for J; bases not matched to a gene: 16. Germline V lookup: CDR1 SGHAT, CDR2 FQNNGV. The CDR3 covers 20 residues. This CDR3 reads CASSLGVSGGTTKPTGELFF. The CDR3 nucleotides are TGTGCCAGCAGCTTAGGGGTTAGCGGGGGGACTACAAAACCTACCGGGGAGCTGTTTTTT.

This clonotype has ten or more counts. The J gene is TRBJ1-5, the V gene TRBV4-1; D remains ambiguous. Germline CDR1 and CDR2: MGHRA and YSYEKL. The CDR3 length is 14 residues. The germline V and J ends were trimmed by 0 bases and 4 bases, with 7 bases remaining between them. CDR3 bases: TGCGCCAGCAGCCAAGAGGGGAATAATCAGCCCCAGCATTTT. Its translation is CASSQEGNNQPQHF.

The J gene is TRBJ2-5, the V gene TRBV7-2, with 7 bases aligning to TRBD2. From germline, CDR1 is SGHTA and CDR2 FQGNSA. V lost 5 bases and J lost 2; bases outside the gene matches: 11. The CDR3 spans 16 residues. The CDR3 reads CASSKRGGQPQETQYF. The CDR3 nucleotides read TGTGCCAGCAGCAAGCGGGGCGGCCAACCTCAAGAGACCCAGTACTTC.

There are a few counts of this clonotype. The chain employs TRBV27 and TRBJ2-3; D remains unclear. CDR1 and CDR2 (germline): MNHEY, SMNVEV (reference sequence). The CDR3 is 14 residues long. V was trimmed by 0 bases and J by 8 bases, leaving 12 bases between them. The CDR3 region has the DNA TGTGCCAGCAGTTTATCGGGATGGTCGGGTACGCAGTATTTT. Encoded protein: CASSLSGWSGTQYF.

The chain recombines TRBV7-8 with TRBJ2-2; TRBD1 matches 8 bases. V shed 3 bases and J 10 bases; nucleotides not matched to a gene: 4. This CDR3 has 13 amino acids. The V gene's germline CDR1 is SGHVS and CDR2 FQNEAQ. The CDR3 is CASSFRGRVELFF. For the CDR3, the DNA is TGTGCCAGCAGCTTCAGGGGGCGTGTGGAGCTGTTTTTT.

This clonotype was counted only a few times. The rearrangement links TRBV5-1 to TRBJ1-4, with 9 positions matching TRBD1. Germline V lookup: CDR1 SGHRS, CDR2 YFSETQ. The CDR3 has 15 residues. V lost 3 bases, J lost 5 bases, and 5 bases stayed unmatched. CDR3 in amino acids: CASSSLTGGNEKLFF. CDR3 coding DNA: TGCGCCAGCAGCTCCTTGACAGGGGGAAATGAAAAACTGTTTTTT.

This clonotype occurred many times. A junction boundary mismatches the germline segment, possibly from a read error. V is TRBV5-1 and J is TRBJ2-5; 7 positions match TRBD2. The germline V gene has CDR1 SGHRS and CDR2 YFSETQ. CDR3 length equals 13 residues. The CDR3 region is CASSLGLGETQYF. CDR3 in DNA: TGTGCCAGCAGTTTAGGACTAGGGGAGACCCAGTACTTC.

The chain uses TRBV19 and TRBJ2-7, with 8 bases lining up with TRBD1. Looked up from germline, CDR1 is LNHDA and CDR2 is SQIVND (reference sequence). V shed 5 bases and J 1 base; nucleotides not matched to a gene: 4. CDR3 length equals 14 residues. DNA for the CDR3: TGTGCCAGTAGTGCGACAGGGGAGTCCTACGAGCAGTACTTC. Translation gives CASSATGESYEQYF.

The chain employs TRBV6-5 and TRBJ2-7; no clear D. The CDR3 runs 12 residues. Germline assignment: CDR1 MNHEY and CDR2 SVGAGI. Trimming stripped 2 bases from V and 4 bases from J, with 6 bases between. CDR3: CASSYKGYEQYF. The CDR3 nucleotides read TGTGCCAGCAGTTACAAAGGTTACGAGCAGTACTTC.

CDR3 nucleotide sequence: TGTGCCATCAGTGAAACTAGCCCTACCTACGAGCAGTACTTC. Translated: CAISETSPTYEQYF. The chain recombines TRBV10-3 with TRBJ2-7; weak D call: TRBD2 (6 bases). The V gene's germline CDR1 is ENHRY and CDR2 SYGVKD. V lost 3 bases and J 2 bases, leaving 11 bases between the germline ends. This CDR3 spans 14 amino acids.

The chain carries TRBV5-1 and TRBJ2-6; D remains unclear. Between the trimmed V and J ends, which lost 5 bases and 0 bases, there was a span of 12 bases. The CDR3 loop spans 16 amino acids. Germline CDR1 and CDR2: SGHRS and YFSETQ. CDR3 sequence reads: CASRFLPASGANVLTF. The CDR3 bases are TGCGCCAGCAGATTCCTCCCTGCCTCTGGGGCCAACGTCCTGACTTTC.

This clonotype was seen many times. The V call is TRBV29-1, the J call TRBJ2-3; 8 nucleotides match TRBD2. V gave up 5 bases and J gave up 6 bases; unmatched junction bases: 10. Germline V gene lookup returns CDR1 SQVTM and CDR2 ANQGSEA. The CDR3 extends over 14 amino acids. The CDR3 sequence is CSVHFPGRVDTQYF. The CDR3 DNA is TGCAGCGTTCATTTCCCCGGGAGGGTCGATACGCAGTATTTT.

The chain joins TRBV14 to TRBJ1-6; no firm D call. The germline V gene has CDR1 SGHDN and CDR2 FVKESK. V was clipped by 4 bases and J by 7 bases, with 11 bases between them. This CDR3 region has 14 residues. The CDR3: CASSRESGNSPLHF. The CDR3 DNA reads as TGTGCCAGCAGCCGAGAAAGCGGGAATTCACCCCTCCACTTT.

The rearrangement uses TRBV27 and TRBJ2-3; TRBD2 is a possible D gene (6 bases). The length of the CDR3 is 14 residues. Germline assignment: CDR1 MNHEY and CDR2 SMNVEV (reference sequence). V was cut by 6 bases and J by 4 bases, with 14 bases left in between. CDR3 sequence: CASSPGGSSDTQYF. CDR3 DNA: TGTGCCAGCAGCCCCGGAGGGAGTTCAGATACGCAGTATTTT.

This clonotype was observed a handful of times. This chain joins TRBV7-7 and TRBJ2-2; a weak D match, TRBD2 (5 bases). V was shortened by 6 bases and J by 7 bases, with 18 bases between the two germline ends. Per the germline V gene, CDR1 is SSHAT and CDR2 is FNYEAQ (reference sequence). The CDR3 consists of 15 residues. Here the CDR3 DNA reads TGTGCCAGCAGTACAACGGAGGCCGCTAACGGGGAGCTGTTTTTT. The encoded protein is CASSTTEAANGELFF.

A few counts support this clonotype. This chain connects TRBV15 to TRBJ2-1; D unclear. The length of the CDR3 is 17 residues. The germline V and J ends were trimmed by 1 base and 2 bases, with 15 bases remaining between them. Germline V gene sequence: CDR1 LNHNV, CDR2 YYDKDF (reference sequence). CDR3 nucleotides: TGTGCCACCAGCAGAGCTCTTTGGAGCGAGCCCTACAATGAGCAGTTCTTC. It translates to CATSRALWSEPYNEQFF.

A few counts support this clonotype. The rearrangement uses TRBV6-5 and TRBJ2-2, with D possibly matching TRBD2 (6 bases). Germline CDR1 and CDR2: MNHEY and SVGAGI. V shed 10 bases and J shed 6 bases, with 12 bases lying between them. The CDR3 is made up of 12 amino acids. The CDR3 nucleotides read TGTGCCACCCGGGGAGGTGCCGGGGAGCTGTTTTTT. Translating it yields CATRGGAGELFF.

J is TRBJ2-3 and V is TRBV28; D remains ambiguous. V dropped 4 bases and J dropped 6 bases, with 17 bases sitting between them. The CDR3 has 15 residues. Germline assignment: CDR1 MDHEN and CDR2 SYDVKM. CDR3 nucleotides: TGTGCCAGCAGTTCGAGGACGGCAGCGAAGGATACGCAGTATTTT. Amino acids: CASSSRTAAKDTQYF.

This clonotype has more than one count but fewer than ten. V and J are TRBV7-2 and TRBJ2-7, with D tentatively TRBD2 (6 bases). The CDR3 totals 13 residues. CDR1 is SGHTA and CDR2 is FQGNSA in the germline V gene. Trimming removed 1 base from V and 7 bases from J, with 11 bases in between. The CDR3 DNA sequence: TGTGCCAGCAGCTTAGGGGGACTGCCAGAGCAGTACTTC. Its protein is CASSLGGLPEQYF.

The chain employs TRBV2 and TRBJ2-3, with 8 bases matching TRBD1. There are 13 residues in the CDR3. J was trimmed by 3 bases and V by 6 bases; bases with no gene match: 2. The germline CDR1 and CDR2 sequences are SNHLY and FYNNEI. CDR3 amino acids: CASRQGETDTQYF. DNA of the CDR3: TGTGCCAGCAGACAGGGGGAGACAGATACGCAGTATTTT.

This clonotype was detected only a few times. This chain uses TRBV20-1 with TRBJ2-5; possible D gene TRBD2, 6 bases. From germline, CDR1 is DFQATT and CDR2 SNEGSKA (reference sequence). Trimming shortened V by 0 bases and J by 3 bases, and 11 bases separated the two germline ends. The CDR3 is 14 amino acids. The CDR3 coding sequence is TGCAGTGCTAGAGATAGCGGCCCGAAAGAGACCCAGTACTTC. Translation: CSARDSGPKETQYF.

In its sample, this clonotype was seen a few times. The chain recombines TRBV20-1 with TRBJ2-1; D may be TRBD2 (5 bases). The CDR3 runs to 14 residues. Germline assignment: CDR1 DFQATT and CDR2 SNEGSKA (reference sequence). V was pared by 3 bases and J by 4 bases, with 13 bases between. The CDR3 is CSASSSGTYNEQFF. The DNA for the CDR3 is TGCAGTGCTAGCTCCAGCGGCACATACAATGAGCAGTTCTTC.